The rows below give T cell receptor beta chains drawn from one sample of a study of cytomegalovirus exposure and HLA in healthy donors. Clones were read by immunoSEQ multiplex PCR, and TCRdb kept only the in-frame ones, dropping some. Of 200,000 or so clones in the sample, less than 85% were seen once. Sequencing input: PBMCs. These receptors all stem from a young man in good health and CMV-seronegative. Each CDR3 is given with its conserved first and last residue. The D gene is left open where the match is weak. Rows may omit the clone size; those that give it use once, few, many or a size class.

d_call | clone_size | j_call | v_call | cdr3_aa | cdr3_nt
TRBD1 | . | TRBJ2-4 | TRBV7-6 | CASSSHPTGGGIQYF | TGTGCCAGCAGCTCCCACCCGACAGGGGGCGGCATTCAGTACTTC
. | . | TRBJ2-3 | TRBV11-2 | CASSLVLTGRVTDTQYF | TGTGCCAGCAGCTTAGTTTTGACTGGTCGCGTCACAGATACGCAGTATTTT
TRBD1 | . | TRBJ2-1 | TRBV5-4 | CASSPDRVEQFF | TGTGCCAGCAGCCCCGACAGGGTTGAGCAGTTCTTC
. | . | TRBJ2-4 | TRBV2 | CASSGATNVQYF | TGTGCCAGCAGTGGGGCCACGAACGTTCAGTACTTC
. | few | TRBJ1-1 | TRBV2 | CASSPGQENTEAFF | TGTGCCAGCAGCCCCGGTCAGGAGAACACTGAAGCTTTCTTT
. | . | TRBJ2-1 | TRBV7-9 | CASSLSTLAINNEQFF | TGTGCCAGCAGCCTATCGACGTTAGCTATCAACAATGAGCAGTTCTTC
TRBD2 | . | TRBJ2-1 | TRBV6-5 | CASSSGTSGRVEQFF | TGTGCCAGCAGCTCCGGGACTAGCGGGAGGGTTGAGCAGTTCTTC
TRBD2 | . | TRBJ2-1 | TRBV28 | CASSPDPTSGAYNEQFF | TGTGCCAGCAGTCCAGACCCGACTAGCGGAGCCTACAATGAGCAGTTCTTC
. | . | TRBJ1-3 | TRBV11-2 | CASSSRARGQNTIYF | TGTGCCAGCAGCTCAAGGGCCAGGGGCCAAAACACCATATATTTT
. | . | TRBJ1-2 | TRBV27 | CASSLYPGGAYGYTF | TGTGCCAGCAGTTTATATCCCGGGGGGGCCTATGGCTACACCTTC
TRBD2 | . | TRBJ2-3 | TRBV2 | CASSLGLAGSTDTQYF | TGTGCCAGCAGTCTAGGACTAGCGGGCAGCACAGATACGCAGTATTTT
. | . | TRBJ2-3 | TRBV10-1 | CASSDPVAGDTQYF | TGCGCCAGCAGTGACCCAGTTGCTGGAGATACGCAGTATTTT
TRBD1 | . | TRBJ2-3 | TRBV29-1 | CSLRRTGGADTQYF | TGCAGCCTCCGAAGGACAGGGGGCGCAGATACGCAGTATTTT
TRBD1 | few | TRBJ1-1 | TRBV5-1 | CASSLGTAKEAFF | TGCGCCAGCAGCTTAGGGACAGCCAAAGAAGCTTTCTTT
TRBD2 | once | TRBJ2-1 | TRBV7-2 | CASSKREGPNEQFF | TGTGCCAGCAGCAAGCGGGAGGGCCCCAATGAGCAGTTCTTC